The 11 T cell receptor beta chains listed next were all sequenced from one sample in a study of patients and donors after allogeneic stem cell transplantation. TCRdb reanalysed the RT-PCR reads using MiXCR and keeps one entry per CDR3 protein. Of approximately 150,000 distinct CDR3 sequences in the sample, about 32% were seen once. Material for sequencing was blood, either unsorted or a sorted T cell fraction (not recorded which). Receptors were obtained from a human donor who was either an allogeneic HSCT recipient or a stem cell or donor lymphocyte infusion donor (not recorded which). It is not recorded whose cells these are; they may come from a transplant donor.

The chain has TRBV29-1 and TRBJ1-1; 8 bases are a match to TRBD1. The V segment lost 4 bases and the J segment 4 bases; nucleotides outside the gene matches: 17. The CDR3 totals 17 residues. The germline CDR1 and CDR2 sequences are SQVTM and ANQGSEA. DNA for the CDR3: TGCAGCGTTGCGGGGGGCAGGGGGCTCGCTGGGCGCACTGAAGCTTTCTTT. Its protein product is CSVAGGRGLAGRTEAFF.

DNA of the CDR3: TGTGCCAGCAGTCCCGGGACAGGGGCCTACGAGCAGTACTTC. It specifies CASSPGTGAYEQYF. The chain joins TRBV12-3 or TRBV12-4 to TRBJ2-7; 10 positions agree with TRBD1. With V trimmed by 5 bases and J by 2 bases, 3 bases remained unmatched. CDR3 length equals 14 residues.

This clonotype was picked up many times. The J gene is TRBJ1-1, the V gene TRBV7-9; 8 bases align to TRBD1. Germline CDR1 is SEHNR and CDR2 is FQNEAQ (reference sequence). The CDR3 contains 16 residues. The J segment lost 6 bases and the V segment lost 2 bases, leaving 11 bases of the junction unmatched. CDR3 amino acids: CASSLPQDRAGAEAFF. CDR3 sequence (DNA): TGTGCCAGCAGCTTACCCCAGGACAGGGCCGGCGCTGAAGCTTTCTTT.

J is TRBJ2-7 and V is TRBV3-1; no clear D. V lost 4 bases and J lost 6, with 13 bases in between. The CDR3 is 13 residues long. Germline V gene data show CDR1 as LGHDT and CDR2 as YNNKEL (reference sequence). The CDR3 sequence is CASSLTDSGEQYF. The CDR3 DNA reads TGTGCCAGCAGCCTAACAGATTCCGGCGAGCAGTACTTC.

CDR3 nucleotides: TGTGCCAGCAGTTTAAGCGGGAATCGGGGCTACACCTTC. As protein: CASSLSGNRGYTF. The chain uses TRBV12-3 or TRBV12-4 and TRBJ1-2; no clear D. The CDR3 runs to 13 residues. V was shortened by 2 bases and J by 8 bases, with 12 bases between the two germline ends.

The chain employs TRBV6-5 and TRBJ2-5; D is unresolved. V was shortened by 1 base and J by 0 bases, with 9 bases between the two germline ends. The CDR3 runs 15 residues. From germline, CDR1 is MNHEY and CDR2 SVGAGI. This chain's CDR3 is CASSYFPAYQETQYF. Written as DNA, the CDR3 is TGTGCCAGCAGTTACTTTCCAGCTTACCAAGAGACCCAGTACTTC.

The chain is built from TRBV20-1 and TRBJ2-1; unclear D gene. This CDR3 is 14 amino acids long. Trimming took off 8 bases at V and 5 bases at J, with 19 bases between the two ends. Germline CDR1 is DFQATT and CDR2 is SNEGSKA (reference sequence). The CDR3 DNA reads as TGCAGTAAGGGTCCATTACCCCCCAACAATGAGCAGTTCTTC. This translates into CSKGPLPPNNEQFF.

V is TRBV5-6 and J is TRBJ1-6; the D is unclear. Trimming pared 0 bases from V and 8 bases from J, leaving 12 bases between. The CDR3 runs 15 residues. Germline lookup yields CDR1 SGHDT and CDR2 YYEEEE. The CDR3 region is CASSLGSPWDSPLHF. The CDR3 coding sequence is TGTGCCAGCAGCTTGGGGTCCCCCTGGGATTCACCCCTCCACTTT.

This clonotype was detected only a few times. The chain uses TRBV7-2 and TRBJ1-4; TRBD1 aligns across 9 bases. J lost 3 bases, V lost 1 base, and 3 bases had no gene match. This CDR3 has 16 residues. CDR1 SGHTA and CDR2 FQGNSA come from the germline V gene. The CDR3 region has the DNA TGTGCCAGCAGCTTAGGGACAGGGGAGGCTAATGAAAAACTGTTTTTT. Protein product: CASSLGTGEANEKLFF.

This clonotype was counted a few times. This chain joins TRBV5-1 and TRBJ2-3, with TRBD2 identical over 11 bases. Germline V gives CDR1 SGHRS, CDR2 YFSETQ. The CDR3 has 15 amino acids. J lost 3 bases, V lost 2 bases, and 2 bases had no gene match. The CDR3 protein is CASSFTSGSTDTQYF. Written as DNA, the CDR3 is TGCGCCAGCAGCTTCACTAGCGGGAGTACAGATACGCAGTATTTT.

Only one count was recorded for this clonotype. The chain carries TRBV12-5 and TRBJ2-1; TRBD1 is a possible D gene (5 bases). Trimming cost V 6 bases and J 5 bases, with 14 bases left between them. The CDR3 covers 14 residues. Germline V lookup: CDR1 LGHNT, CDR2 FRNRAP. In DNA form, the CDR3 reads TGTGCTAGTGGGGTACAGGAACATCACAATGAGCAGTTCTTC. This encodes CASGVQEHHNEQFF. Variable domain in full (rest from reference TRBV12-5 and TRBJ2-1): DARVTQTPRHKVTEMGQEVTMRCQPILGHNTVFWYRQTMMQGLELLAYFRNRAPLDDSGMPKDRFSAEMPDATLATLKIQPSEPRDSAVYFCASGVQEHHNEQFFGPGTRLTVL.